This TCR beta chain was recovered during a study of CD8+CD57+ T cells in acquired aplastic anemia. Using genomic DNA as the template, TCR beta VDJ and CDR3 profiling was carried out. In TCRdb, the reads were re-called with MiXCR into one record per CDR3 protein. Of a few hundred thousand distinct CDR3 sequences listed, roughly 50% are singletons. The germline CDR1 and CDR2 sequences are SEHNR and FQNEAQ (reference sequence). The CDR3 runs 13 residues. V was pared by 5 bases and J by 4 bases, with 12 bases between. Only patients with CD8+CD57+ cell expansion on flow cytometry were chosen for sequencing. Among the patients, all had severe acquired aplastic anemia. Among the patients, none had received any therapy at the time of blood sampling.

The TCR sequence derives from a human donor with aplastic anemia. Sequencing used sorted CD4+, CD8+, or CD8+CD57+ T cells (not recorded which) from PBMCs. The chain carries TRBV7-9 and TRBJ2-7; D gene ambiguous. Here the CDR3 reads CASSEASGYEQYF. The CDR3 DNA reads TGTGCCAGCAGCGAAGCGTCTGGATACGAGCAGTACTTC.